This record covers a single T cell receptor (beta chain). Original processing notes: Researchers report that nucleated cell counts were estimated from reference gene primer amplification. The method was immunoSEQ multiplex PCR; TCRdb's version includes in-frame clones alone and lacks a portion of them. V and J calls and clone size follow that table, whereas D and trimming were derived from the DNA. The sample contains 65,000 or so clones, roughly 80% of which appear only once. This entry belongs to a study of blood T cell repertoires in COVID-19. Study-level background: The origin of the acute and convalescent COVID-19 samples was the United States, Italy and Spain. PBMCs, B-cell-depleted T cells, or T cells were the source of the cDNA or gDNA that made up the material.

CDR3 size: 14 residues. V was pared by 0 bases and J by 0 bases, with 6 bases between. CDR1 and CDR2 from the germline V gene are MNHEY and SVGAGI. The sequenced material came from peripheral blood. The sequence derives from a woman aged 50 to 65 with active or convalescent COVID-19. The J gene is TRBJ2-7, the V gene TRBV6-5; D is unclear. Here the CDR3 DNA reads TGTGCCAGCAGTTACTCGGGCGTCTCCTACGAGCAGTACTTC. Protein sequence: CASSYSGVSYEQYF.